This T cell receptor beta chain originates from a study of CD8 T cells in ankylosing spondylitis. The study, taken as a whole, reports: Earlier studies detected some motif variants in reactive arthritis synovial fluid and blood. Within matched ankylosing spondylitis synovial fluid, disease-linked clones were reportedly significantly enriched.

Germline V CDR1 and CDR2: MNHNS, SASEGT. With 7 bases clipped from V and 2 bases from J, the junction kept 3 bases outside the gene matches. The CDR3 is 15 residues long. MiXCR was run by TCRdb on the 5' RACE reads, yielding one entry per CDR3 protein. The profile shows some 240,000 distinct CDR3 sequences, 18% of them singletons. As to this clonotype: Its antigen is currently unknown.

This chain connects TRBV6-1 to TRBJ2-3, with 13 bases lining up with TRBD2. This TCR came from a male donor with ankylosing spondylitis or in good health (not recorded which). Sequenced sample: blood, either unsorted or a sorted T cell fraction (not recorded which). This CDR3 is CASTGTSGITDTQYF. The CDR3 DNA is TGTGCCAGCACTGGGACTAGCGGGATCACAGATACGCAGTATTTT.